This T cell receptor (beta chain) was sequenced for a study of OX40 agonist ivuxolimab in advanced cancers. Study-wide context: Ivuxolimab was an agonistic, fully human IgG2 monoclonal antibody directed against OX40 (CD134), a costimulatory receptor. The dose-escalation cohort was 80% to 90% male with a mean age of about 60 years, ranging from 23 to 79. Partial responses were achieved by three dose-escalation patients, of whom one had hepatocellular carcinoma and two had cutaneous melanoma. The paper reports the monotherapy dose-escalation portion (N = 52 patients) of the phase I ivuxolimab trial. Intravenous ivuxolimab was administered to patients every 2 weeks at six dose levels: 0.01, 0.1, 0.3, 1.5, 3 and 10 mg/kg. Peripheral TCRbeta sequencing was intended to test whether TCR sequence diversity was altered and clonal T-cell expansion was caused by ivuxolimab. Of the approximately 50 dose-escalation patients, hepatocellular carcinoma was present in about 20, melanoma in about 15, renal cell carcinoma in 9 and head and neck cancer in 9. Patients were allowed to have had prior anti-PD-1, anti-PD-L1 or anti-CTLA-4 therapy, and roughly 40% of the dose-escalation patients had been treated with checkpoint inhibitors.

What the authors observed across the whole study: Which antigens the clonally expanded peripheral T cells were specific for was not determined. At doses from 0.1 to 3.0 mg/kg, clonal expansion was seen in both CD4+ and CD8+ blood T cells between baseline and week 6. Low levels of normalized T-cell clonal expansion were also shown by some nonresponding patients. In the 0.1-3.0 mg/kg groups, partial responders were among the patients with the lowest normalized peripheral clonal expansion, particularly in CD8+ T cells. After ivuxolimab, more expanded clones were found on average in CD8+ T cells than in CD4+ T cells.

The trial excluded patients who had a history of autoimmune disease or were on systemic immunosuppression. Peripheral blood for TCR sequencing was collected from all dose cohorts at baseline, on cycle 4 day 1, and on cycle 7 day 1. The samples were taken from a phase I, first-in-human, multicenter, open-label dose-escalation trial of ivuxolimab. Adults with locally advanced or metastatic melanoma, renal cell, hepatocellular, or head and neck squamous cell carcinoma were enrolled in the trial. CD4+ and CD8+ T cells were sorted separately from peripheral blood before TCR sequencing. The CDR3 covers 14 residues, taking in both the cysteine and the phenylalanine. Only the CDR3 region is kept as DNA, spanning 42 bases read in frame from base 1. Germline trimming: 2 bases from V, 5 bases from J; junction bases outside gene matches: 2. From the germline V gene, CDR1 is ENHRY and CDR2 is SYGVKD. As regards this clone: The antigen this receptor binds is unknown. Base qualities are missing; no much larger clone stands one base away. Other DNA sequences of this sample code for an identical CDR3.

Genomic DNA was isolated from the sorted cells so that the TCRbeta CDR3 region could be sequenced. The immunoSEQ Assay was used to sequence the TCRbeta CDR3 regions. TCRdb limited this immuneACCESS table to in-frame rearrangements with V and J called. A share of clones is missing; checked studies link under half to unresolved V genes, and the rest is unexplained. In this sample the table shows tens of thousands of clones, roughly 86% of which occur a single time. The ten top clones hold 2% to 2.5% of the sample. In this chain, TRBV10-3 is recombined with TRBJ2-7; TRBD1 matches 11 bases in the middle. The starting material was CD4+ or CD8+ T cells sorted from blood, obtained in a trial of the OX40 agonist ivuxolimab. This receptor was identified in an adult with an advanced solid tumor such as melanoma, head and neck, liver or kidney cancer. The CDR3 protein: CAISERTGGDEQYF. The DNA sequence is as follows: TGTGCCATCAGTGAGAGGACAGGGGGCGACGAGCAGTACTTC.